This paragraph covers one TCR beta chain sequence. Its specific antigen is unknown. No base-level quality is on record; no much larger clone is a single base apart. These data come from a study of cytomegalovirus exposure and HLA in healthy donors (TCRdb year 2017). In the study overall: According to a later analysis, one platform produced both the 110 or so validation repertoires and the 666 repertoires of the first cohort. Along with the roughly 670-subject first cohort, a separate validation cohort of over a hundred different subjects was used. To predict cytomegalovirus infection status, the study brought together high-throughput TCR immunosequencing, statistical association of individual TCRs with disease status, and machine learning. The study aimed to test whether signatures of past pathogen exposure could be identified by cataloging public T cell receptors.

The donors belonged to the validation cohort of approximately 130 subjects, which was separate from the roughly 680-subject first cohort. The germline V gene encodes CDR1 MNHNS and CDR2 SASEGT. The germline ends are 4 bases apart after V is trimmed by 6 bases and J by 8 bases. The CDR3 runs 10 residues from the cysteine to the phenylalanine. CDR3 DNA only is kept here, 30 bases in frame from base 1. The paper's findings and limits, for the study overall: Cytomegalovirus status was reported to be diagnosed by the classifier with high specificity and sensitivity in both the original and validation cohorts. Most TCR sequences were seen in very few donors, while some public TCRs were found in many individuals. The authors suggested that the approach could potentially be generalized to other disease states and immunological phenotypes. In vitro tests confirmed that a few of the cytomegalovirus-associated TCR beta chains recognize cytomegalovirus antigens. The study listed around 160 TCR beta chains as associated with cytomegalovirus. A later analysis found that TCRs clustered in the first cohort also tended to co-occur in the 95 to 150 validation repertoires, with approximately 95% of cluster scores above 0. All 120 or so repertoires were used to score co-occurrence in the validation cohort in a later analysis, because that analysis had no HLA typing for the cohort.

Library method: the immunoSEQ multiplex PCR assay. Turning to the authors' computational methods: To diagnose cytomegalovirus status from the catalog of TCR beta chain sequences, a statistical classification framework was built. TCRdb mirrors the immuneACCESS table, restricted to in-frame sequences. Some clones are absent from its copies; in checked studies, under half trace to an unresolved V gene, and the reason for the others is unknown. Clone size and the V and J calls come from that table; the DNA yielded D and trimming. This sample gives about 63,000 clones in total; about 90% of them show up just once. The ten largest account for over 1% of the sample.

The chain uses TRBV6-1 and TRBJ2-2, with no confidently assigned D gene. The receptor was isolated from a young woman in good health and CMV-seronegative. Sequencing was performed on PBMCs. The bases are TGTGCCAGCAGCGGGGGGGAGCTGTTTTTT. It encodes CASSGGELFF.